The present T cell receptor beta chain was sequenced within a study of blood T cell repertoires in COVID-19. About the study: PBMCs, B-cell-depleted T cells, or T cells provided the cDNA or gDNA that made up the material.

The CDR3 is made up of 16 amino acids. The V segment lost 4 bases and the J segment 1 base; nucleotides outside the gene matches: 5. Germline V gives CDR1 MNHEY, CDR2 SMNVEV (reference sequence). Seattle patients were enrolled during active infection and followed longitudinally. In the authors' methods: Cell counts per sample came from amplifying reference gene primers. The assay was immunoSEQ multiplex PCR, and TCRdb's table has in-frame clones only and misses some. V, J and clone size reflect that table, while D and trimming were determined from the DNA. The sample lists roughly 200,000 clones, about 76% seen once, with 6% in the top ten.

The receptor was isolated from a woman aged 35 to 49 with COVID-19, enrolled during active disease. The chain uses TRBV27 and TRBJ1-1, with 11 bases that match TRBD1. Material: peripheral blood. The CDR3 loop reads CASSSDRGRSNTEAFF. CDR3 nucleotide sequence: TGTGCCAGCAGTTCGGACAGGGGGCGGTCGAACACTGAAGCTTTCTTT.